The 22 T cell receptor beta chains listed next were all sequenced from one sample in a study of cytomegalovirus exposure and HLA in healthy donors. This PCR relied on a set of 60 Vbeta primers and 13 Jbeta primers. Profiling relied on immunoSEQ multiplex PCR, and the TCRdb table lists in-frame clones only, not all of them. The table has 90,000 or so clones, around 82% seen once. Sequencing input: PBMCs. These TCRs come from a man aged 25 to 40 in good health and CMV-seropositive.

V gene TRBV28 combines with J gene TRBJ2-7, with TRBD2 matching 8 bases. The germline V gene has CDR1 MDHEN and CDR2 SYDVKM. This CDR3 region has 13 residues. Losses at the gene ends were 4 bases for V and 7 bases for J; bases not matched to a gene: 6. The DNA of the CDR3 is TGTGCCAGCAGTTCGTGGACTAGCTCTGAGCAGTACTTC. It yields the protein CASSSWTSSEQYF.

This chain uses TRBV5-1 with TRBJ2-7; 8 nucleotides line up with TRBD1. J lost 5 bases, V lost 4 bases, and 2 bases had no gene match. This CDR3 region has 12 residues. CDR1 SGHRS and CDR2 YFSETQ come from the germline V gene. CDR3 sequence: CASSVDRDEQYF. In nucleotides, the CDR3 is TGCGCCAGCAGCGTGGACAGGGACGAGCAGTACTTC. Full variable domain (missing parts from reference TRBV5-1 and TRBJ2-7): KAGVTQTPRYLIKTRGQQVTLSCSPISGHRSVSWYQQTPGQGLQFLFEYFSETQRNKGNFPGRFSGRQFSNSRSEMNVSTLELGDSALYLCASSVDRDEQYFGPGTRLTVT.

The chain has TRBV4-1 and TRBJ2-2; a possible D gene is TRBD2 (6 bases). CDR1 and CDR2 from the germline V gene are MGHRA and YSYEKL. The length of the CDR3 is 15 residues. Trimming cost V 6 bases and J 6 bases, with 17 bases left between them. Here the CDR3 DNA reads TGCGCCAGCAGTCTCGGAGGGCCTCTCTCCGGGGAGCTGTTTTTT. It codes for CASSLGGPLSGELFF.

Written as DNA, the CDR3 is TGTGCCAGCAGCTTGCGAACAGGGGGTAACACAGATACGCAGTATTTT. Translated, it gives CASSLRTGGNTDTQYF. This chain connects TRBV5-4 to TRBJ2-3, with 8 bases identical to TRBD1. This CDR3 comprises 16 residues. Per germline, CDR1 SGHNT and CDR2 YYREEE (reference sequence). Unmatched junction bases numbered 6, after V lost 1 base and J lost 2 bases.

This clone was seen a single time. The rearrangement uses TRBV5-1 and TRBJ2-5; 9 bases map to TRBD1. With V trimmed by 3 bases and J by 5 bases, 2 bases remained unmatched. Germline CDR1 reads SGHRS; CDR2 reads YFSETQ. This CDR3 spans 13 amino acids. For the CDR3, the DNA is TGCGCCAGCAGCTCCGGACAGGGGGAGACCCAGTACTTC. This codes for CASSSGQGETQYF.

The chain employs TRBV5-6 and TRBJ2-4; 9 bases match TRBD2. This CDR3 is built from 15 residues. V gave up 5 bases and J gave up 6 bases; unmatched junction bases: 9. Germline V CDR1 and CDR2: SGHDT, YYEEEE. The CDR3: CASRHRLADINIQYF. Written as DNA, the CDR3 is TGTGCCAGCAGACACAGACTAGCGGATATAAACATTCAGTACTTC.

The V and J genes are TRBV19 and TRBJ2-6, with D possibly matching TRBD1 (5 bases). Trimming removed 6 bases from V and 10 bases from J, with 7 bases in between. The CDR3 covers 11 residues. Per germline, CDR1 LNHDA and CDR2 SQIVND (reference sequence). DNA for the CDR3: TGTGCCAGTAGAAACAGGAACGTCCTGACTTTC. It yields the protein CASRNRNVLTF.

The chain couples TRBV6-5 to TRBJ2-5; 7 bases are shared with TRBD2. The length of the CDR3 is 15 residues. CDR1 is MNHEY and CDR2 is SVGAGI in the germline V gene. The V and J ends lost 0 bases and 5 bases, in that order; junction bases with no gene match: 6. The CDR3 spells CASSYSGEGYETQYF. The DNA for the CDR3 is TGTGCCAGCAGTTACTCGGGGGAGGGCTACGAGACCCAGTACTTC.

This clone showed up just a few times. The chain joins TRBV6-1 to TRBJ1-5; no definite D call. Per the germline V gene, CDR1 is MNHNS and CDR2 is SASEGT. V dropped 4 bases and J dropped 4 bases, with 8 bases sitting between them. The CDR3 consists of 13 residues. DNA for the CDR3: TGTGCCAGCAGTGTGTTCATTAATCAGCCCCAGCATTTT. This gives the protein CASSVFINQPQHF.

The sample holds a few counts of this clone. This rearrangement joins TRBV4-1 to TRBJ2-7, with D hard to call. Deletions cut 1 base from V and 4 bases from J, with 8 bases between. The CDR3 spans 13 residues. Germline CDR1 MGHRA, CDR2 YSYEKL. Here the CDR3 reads CASSQVRAYEQYF. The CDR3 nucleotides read TGCGCCAGCAGCCAAGTGCGAGCTTACGAGCAGTACTTC.

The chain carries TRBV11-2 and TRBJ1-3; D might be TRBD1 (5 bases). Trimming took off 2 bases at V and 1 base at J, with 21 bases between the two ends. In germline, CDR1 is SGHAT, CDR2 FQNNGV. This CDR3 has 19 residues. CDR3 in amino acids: CASSLRLGQGRLSGNTIYF. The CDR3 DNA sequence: TGTGCCAGCAGCTTACGGCTCGGGCAGGGTCGGCTTTCTGGAAACACCATATATTTT.

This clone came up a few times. The CDR3 bases are TGTGCCAGCAAGAGCCCGGGAGCTTACGAGCAGTACTTC. Protein: CASKSPGAYEQYF. This chain joins TRBV6-6 and TRBJ2-7, with D tentatively TRBD2 (6 bases). Trimming pared 7 bases from V and 4 bases from J, leaving 14 bases between. CDR1 is MNHNY and CDR2 is SVGAGI in the germline V gene (reference sequence). The CDR3 extends over 13 amino acids.

As DNA, the CDR3 is TGTGCCAGCAGCTTGCAGGGGAACATCTTTAGCAATCAGCCCCAGCATTTT. Translated: CASSLQGNIFSNQPQHF. The genes are TRBV7-2 and TRBJ1-5, with D maybe TRBD1 (6 bases). CDR3 length: 17 residues. Per germline, CDR1 SGHTA and CDR2 FQGNSA. V dropped 3 bases and J dropped 0 bases, with 15 bases sitting between them.

The CDR3 region is CAISETGQGAEAFF. CDR3 in DNA: TGTGCCATCAGTGAGACGGGACAGGGTGCTGAAGCTTTCTTT. This rearrangement joins TRBV10-3 to TRBJ1-1; TRBD1 aligns across 9 bases. The CDR3 is 14 amino acids. The ends lost 2 bases at V and 6 bases at J; junction bases unmatched: 4. From germline, CDR1 is ENHRY and CDR2 SYGVKD.

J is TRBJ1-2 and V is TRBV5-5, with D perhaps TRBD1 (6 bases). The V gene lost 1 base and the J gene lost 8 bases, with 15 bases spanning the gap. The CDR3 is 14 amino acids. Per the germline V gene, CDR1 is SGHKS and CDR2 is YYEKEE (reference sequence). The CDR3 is CASSLTPGDRGYTF. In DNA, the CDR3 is TGTGCCAGCAGCTTGACCCCAGGGGATCGGGGCTACACCTTC.

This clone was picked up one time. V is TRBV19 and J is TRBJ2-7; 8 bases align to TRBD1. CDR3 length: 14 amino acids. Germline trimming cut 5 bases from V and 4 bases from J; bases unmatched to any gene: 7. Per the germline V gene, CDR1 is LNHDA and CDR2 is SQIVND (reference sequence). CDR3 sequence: CASSPGTGPYEQYF. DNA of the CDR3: TGTGCCAGTAGTCCGGGGACAGGCCCGTACGAGCAGTACTTC.

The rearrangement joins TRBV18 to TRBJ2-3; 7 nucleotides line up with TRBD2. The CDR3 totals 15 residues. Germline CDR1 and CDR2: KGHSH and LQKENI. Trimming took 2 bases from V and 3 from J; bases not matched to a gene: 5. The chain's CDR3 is CASSPAGAGTDTQYF. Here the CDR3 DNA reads TGTGCCAGCTCACCAGCGGGAGCTGGAACAGATACGCAGTATTTT.

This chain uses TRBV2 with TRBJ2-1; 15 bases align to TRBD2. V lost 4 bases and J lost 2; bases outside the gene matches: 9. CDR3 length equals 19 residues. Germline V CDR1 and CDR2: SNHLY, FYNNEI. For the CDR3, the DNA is TGTGCCAGCAGTGCTCGGACTAGCGGGAGGGTTGCAACCTACAATGAGCAGTTCTTC. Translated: CASSARTSGRVATYNEQFF.

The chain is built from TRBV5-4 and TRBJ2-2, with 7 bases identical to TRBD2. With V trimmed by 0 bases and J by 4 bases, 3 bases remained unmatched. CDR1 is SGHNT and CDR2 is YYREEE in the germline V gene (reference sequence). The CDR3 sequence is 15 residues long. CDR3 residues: CASSLGGRATGELFF. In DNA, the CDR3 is TGTGCCAGCAGCTTGGGGGGGAGGGCCACCGGGGAGCTGTTTTTT.

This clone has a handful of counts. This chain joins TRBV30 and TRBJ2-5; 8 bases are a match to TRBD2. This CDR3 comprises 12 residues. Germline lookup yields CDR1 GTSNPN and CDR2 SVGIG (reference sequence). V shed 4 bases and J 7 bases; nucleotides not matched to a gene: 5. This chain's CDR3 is CAWIPSGGTQYF. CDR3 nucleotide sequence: TGTGCCTGGATCCCCAGCGGGGGGACCCAGTACTTC.

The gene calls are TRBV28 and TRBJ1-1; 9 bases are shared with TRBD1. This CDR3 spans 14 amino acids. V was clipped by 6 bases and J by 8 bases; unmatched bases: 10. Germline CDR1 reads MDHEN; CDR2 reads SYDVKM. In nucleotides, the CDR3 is TGTGCCAGCAGACCACCGGGACAGGGAGGCGAAGCTTTCTTT. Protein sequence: CASRPPGQGGEAFF.

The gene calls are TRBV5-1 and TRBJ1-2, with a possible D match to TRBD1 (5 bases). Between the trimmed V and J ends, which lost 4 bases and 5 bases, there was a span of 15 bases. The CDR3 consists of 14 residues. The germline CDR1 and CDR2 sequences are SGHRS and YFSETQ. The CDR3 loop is CASSPRGGRYGYTF. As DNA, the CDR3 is TGCGCCAGCAGCCCCCGGGGGGGAAGGTATGGCTACACCTTC. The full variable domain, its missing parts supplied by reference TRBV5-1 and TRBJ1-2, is KAGVTQTPRYLIKTRGQQVTLSCSPISGHRSVSWYQQTPGQGLQFLFEYFSETQRNKGNFPGRFSGRQFSNSRSEMNVSTLELGDSALYLCASSPRGGRYGYTFGSGTRLTVV.